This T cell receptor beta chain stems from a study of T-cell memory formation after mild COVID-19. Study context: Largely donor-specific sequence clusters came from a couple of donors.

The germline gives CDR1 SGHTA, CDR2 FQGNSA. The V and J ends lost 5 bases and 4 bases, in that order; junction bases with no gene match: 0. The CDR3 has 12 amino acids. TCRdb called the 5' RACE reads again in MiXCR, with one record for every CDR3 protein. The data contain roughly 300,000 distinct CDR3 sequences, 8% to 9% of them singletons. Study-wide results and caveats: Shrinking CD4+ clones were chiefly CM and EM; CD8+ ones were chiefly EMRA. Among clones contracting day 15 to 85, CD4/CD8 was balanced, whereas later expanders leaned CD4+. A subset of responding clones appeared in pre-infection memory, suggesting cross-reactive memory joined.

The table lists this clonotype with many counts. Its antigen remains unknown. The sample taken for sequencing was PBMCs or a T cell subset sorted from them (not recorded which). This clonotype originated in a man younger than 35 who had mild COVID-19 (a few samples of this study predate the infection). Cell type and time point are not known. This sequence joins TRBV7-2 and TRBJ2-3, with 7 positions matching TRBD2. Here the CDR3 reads CASSRGADTQYF. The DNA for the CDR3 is TGTGCCAGCAGCCGGGGGGCAGATACGCAGTATTTT. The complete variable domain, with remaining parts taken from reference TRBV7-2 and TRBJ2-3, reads GAGVSQSPSNKVTEKGKDVELRCDPISGHTALYWYRQSLGQGLEFLIYFQGNSAPDKSGLPSDRFSAERTGGSVSTLTIQRTQQEDSAVYLCASSRGADTQYFGPGTRLTVL.